These 21 T cell receptor beta chains came from one sample sequenced in a study of cytomegalovirus exposure and HLA in healthy donors. Primers included in the PCR were 60 Vbeta and 13 Jbeta primers. Using immunoSEQ multiplex PCR, the repertoire was profiled, and TCRdb retains in-frame clones only, with some absent. This sample has 190,000 or so clones, with roughly 80% found just once. The specimen sequenced was PBMCs. The receptor source for this set is a boy aged 5-17 years in good health and CMV-seronegative.

This clone was recorded a few times. The chain has TRBV9 and TRBJ2-5; maybe TRBD2 (5 bases). CDR3 length: 15 amino acids. Germline CDR1 and CDR2: SGDLS and YYNGEE. The V and J ends lost 3 bases and 4 bases respectively, with 16 bases between them. The CDR3 sequence: CASSGLGGPGETQYF. The CDR3, as DNA: TGTGCCAGCAGCGGGTTAGGAGGTCCAGGAGAGACCCAGTACTTC.

This clone has only a few counts. This sequence joins TRBV19 and TRBJ1-6, with D possibly matching TRBD1 (5 bases). The germline V gene encodes CDR1 LNHDA and CDR2 SQIVND (reference sequence). The CDR3 runs 14 residues. Trimming removed 1 base from V and 10 bases from J, with 11 bases in between. The CDR3 DNA sequence: TGTGCCAGTAGTATAGCTACAGGTAACTCACCCCTCCACTTT. Translation: CASSIATGNSPLHF.

The chain has TRBV25-1 and TRBJ1-6; weak D call: TRBD1 (6 bases). This CDR3 comprises 17 residues. Germline CDR1 and CDR2: MGHDK and SYGVNS. Trimming cost V 5 bases and J 10 bases, with 24 bases left between them. As DNA, the CDR3 is TGTGCCAGCAGTCCCCAAGTCTCCCACAGGGTAGCCTCACCCCTCCACTTT. Protein product: CASSPQVSHRVASPLHF.

In DNA form, the CDR3 reads TGTGCCAGCAGTTTAGGCAACTCCTACGAGCAGTACTTC. Amino acid sequence: CASSLGNSYEQYF. This chain connects TRBV27 to TRBJ2-7; the D is unclear. Looked up from germline, CDR1 is MNHEY and CDR2 is SMNVEV (reference sequence). V shed 2 bases and J shed 0 bases, with 5 bases lying between them. This CDR3 is built from 13 residues.

The V and J genes are TRBV7-9 and TRBJ2-7; no firm D call. V dropped 5 bases and J dropped 4 bases, with 6 bases sitting between them. CDR1 and CDR2 from the germline V gene are SEHNR and FQNEAQ (reference sequence). This CDR3 comprises 11 residues. As DNA, the CDR3 is TGTGCCAGCAGCCTACGATACGAGCAGTACTTC. Its translation is CASSLRYEQYF.

This clone was observed a few times. The chain couples TRBV7-6 to TRBJ2-1; possibly TRBD1 for D (6 bases). Germline CDR1 reads SGHVS; CDR2 reads FNYEAQ. The CDR3 totals 12 residues. V lost 4 bases and J 7 bases, leaving 8 bases between the germline ends. The CDR3 nucleotides read TGTGCCAGCAGCTACACAGGGAATGAGCAGTTCTTC. This gives the protein CASSYTGNEQFF.

The chain recombines TRBV7-2 with TRBJ2-7, with 10 bases matching TRBD2. This CDR3 comprises 16 residues. CDR1 and CDR2 (germline): SGHTA, FQGNSA. With V trimmed by 1 base and J by 0 bases, 3 bases remained unmatched. The chain's CDR3 is CASSLEASGSSYEQYF. The DNA of the CDR3 is TGTGCCAGCAGCTTAGAGGCTAGCGGGAGCTCCTACGAGCAGTACTTC.

The rearrangement joins TRBV4-3 to TRBJ2-1; 11 nucleotides match TRBD1. Trimming took 5 bases from V and 8 from J; bases not matched to a gene: 11. CDR1 and CDR2 (germline): LGHNA, YSLEER. CDR3 size: 16 residues. Written as DNA, the CDR3 is TGCGCCAGCAGCAAAATTGGGACAGGGGGACGGGATGAGCAGTTCTTC. Residues: CASSKIGTGGRDEQFF.

The gene calls are TRBV7-2 and TRBJ1-6; no definite D call. With 10 bases removed from V and 1 base from J, the gap between germline ends came to 17 bases. Germline CDR1 reads SGHTA; CDR2 reads FQGNSA. This CDR3 has 16 residues. CDR3 residues: CATSESAGSYNSPLHF. The CDR3 DNA sequence: TGTGCCACCTCGGAGTCGGCGGGGTCCTATAATTCACCCCTCCACTTT.

This sequence joins TRBV19 and TRBJ1-5, with a tentative D call TRBD1 (6 bases). Per the germline V gene, CDR1 is LNHDA and CDR2 is SQIVND (reference sequence). The CDR3 spans 16 residues. With 0 bases removed from V and 7 bases from J, the gap between germline ends came to 16 bases. The CDR3 reads CASSIDQQGAGQPQHF. The CDR3 region has the DNA TGTGCCAGTAGTATAGATCAACAGGGAGCCGGACAGCCCCAGCATTTT.

This clone was detected once. The CDR3 loop is CASSDRVGRTQYF. CDR3 nucleotides: TGTGCCAGTAGCGACAGGGTCGGGAGGACCCAGTACTTC. This chain connects TRBV19 to TRBJ2-5, with TRBD1 as a possible D gene (7 bases). Trimming took off 6 bases at V and 7 bases at J, with 15 bases between the two ends. The V gene's germline CDR1 is LNHDA and CDR2 SQIVND (reference sequence). The CDR3 covers 13 residues. Combining the CDR3 with reference TRBV19 and TRBJ2-5 gives the whole variable domain DGGITQSPKYLFRKEGQNVTLSCEQNLNHDAMYWYRQDPGQGLRLIYYSQIVNDFQKGDIAEGYSVSREKKESFPLTVTSAQKNPTAFYLCASSDRVGRTQYFGPGTRLLVL.

This sequence joins TRBV30 and TRBJ2-1, with D perhaps TRBD2 (5 bases). The germline V and J ends were trimmed by 3 bases and 9 bases, with 18 bases remaining between them. Germline V lookup: CDR1 GTSNPN, CDR2 SVGIG (reference sequence). The CDR3 extends over 14 amino acids. The CDR3 spells CAWSSGSGITEQFF. The CDR3 DNA follows: TGTGCCTGGAGCTCCGGCTCCGGGATCACTGAGCAGTTCTTC.

The DNA of the CDR3 is TGCGCCAGCAGCCAAGATCGGAGGGAATTCGCTGGCTATGGCTACACCTTC. Its translation is CASSQDRREFAGYGYTF. J is TRBJ1-2 and V is TRBV4-3; no clear D gene. This CDR3 comprises 17 residues. Germline CDR1 reads LGHNA; CDR2 reads YSLEER. The germline V and J ends were trimmed by 0 bases and 4 bases, with 18 bases remaining between them.

This rearrangement joins TRBV9 to TRBJ1-2; no reliable D call. CDR1 SGDLS and CDR2 YYNGEE come from the germline V gene. There are 13 residues in the CDR3. V gave up 1 base and J gave up 7 bases, with 11 bases separating them. CDR3 nucleotide sequence: TGTGCCAGCAGCGTAAGTGGAGAGATTGGCTACACCTTC. This gives the protein CASSVSGEIGYTF. Complete variable domain (other parts from reference TRBV9 and TRBJ1-2): DSGVTQTPKHLITATGQRVTLRCSPRSGDLSVYWYQQSLDQGLQFLIQYYNGEERAKGNILERFSAQQFPDLHSELNLSSLELGDSALYFCASSVSGEIGYTFGSGTRLTVV.

This sequence joins TRBV25-1 and TRBJ1-2; 7 bases align to TRBD1. The germline gives CDR1 MGHDK, CDR2 SYGVNS. This CDR3 spans 14 amino acids. Losses at the gene ends were 4 bases for V and 4 bases for J; bases not matched to a gene: 6. The CDR3 protein is CASSGHRGAYGYTF. CDR3 bases: TGTGCCAGCAGTGGGCACAGGGGAGCCTATGGCTACACCTTC.

A single count supports this clone. This CDR3 reads CASRGPSSYNSPLHF. Here the CDR3 DNA reads TGTGCCAGCCGGGGTCCAAGCTCCTATAATTCACCCCTCCACTTT. The J gene is TRBJ1-6, the V gene TRBV28; the D is unclear. Trimming took off 8 bases at V and 0 bases at J, with 11 bases between the two ends. This CDR3 region has 15 residues. The germline gives CDR1 MDHEN, CDR2 SYDVKM.

This clone was seen a few times. This chain connects TRBV20-1 to TRBJ2-1, with D maybe TRBD2 (6 bases). V gave up 1 base and J gave up 13 bases, with 11 bases separating them. CDR3 length: 11 amino acids. Germline V gives CDR1 DFQATT, CDR2 SNEGSKA (reference sequence). In DNA, the CDR3 is TGCAGTGCTAGAGTCGGAGGGCAACAGTTCTTC. It translates to CSARVGGQQFF.

The chain is built from TRBV6-5 and TRBJ1-3; D is unresolved. Germline CDR1 is MNHEY and CDR2 is SVGAGI. The CDR3 has 15 amino acids. The ends were cut back, 4 bases at V and 0 bases at J, with 10 bases in the middle. Here the CDR3 reads CASSWVGDSGNTIYF. CDR3 nucleotides: TGTGCCAGCAGTTGGGTCGGAGACTCTGGAAACACCATATATTTT.

This clone was observed a few times. This rearrangement joins TRBV4-1 to TRBJ1-5; no firm D call. Germline V gene data show CDR1 as MGHRA and CDR2 as YSYEKL. V was trimmed by 3 bases and J by 4 bases, leaving 22 bases between them. There are 18 residues in the CDR3. The CDR3 protein is CASSHTPSAGPGNQPQHF. In DNA form, the CDR3 reads TGCGCCAGCAGCCACACCCCGAGTGCGGGCCCGGGGAATCAGCCCCAGCATTTT.

J is TRBJ1-1 and V is TRBV6-1; D is undetermined. CDR1 is MNHNS, CDR2 SASEGT, per germline. The V end was cut by 3 bases, the J end by 4 bases, with 15 bases between. This CDR3 has 15 residues. The CDR3 coding sequence is TGTGCCAGCAGTGATTCGGGCCTCGCGGGCACTGAAGCTTTCTTT. Translated: CASSDSGLAGTEAFF.

This clone was counted a few times. The rearrangement uses TRBV15 and TRBJ1-5, with unresolved D. The germline gives CDR1 LNHNV, CDR2 YYDKDF (reference sequence). This CDR3 has 17 amino acids. Trimming took 0 bases from V and 2 from J, leaving 14 bases between them. The CDR3 DNA is TGTGCCACCAGCAGAGATCGCCGGAGGGTAGGCAATCAGCCCCAGCATTTT. Its protein is CATSRDRRRVGNQPQHF.